The text below deals with one T cell receptor (beta chain). Many counts were recorded for this clonotype. What this receptor recognizes is not known. Base quality data are lacking; no much larger clone is found one base away. The TCR beta CDR3 regions were amplified from the RNA transcripts. The TCR CDR3 was subjected to a first round of RT-PCR using the HTBI primer set and the Qiagen OneStep RT-PCR kit. The libraries were constructed in a second round of multiplex PCR and then size-selected and purified. The libraries were sequenced on an Illumina HiSeq2000 using paired-end 100 bp reads. The paper's data handling went like this. SOAPnuke was used to process the raw data, with reads discarded if the reads contained adapters or uncalled bases, had a mean Phred below 15, or lacked an exact constant-primer or identifier match. COPE v1.2.5 was used to merge high-quality paired reads, and clonotypes were defined as unique nucleotide sequences. Clonotypes were aligned to IMGT TRBV, TRBD and TRBJ reference segments using MiTCR v1.1. Analysis was restricted to V-J combinations with a frequency above 0.0001, which covered roughly 99% of repertoires. A TCS score was defined as the ratio between F50 (clonal expansion) and ExV (chaos), using BLOSUM62-based TCRdist between CDR3 peptides within each V-J. Welch's t-statistics and random forest reduced just over 500 V-J features to roughly 13, which were used in a naive Bayes classifier (R e1071). TCRdb reran the public reads through fastp at Q25 and MiXCR, keeping productive beta chains. Each record represents a unique CDR3 protein, reported with the most common genes and DNA among its rows. None of the V and J calls come from the authors' own analysis; TCRdb made them. The sample table contains about 300,000 distinct CDR3 sequences; only one count was recorded for around 20% of them. About two fifths of the sample is in the top ten clones.

Ophthalmopathy patients had moderately to severely active disease, with a Clinical Activity Score of 3 or more, a NOSPECS grade of 4 or more, and a disease duration of less than 3 months. Patients with uncontrolled infections, other autoimmune diseases, pregnancy or lactation were excluded. Clinical symptoms, serum thyroxine and TRAb, thyroid ultrasound, and orbital computed tomography formed the basis for the diagnoses. PBMCs were separated from 10 ml of fresh peripheral blood using Ficoll-Paque density gradient centrifugation. Total RNA was extracted with Trizol reagent, and quality was checked on an Agilent 2100 Bioanalyzer. This entry is derived from a study of T cells in Graves' hyperthyroidism and ophthalmopathy (dated by TCRdb to about 2019). At the level of the whole study: Peripheral blood was collected at initial diagnosis, before any treatment. TCR V-J signatures able to tell the groups apart were searched for in a discovery cohort of more than 90 patients, of whom fewer than 45 had Graves' ophthalmopathy and about 60 had stable Graves' hyperthyroidism. Prospective prediction of ophthalmopathy was tested in an independent validation cohort consisting of some 20 hyperthyroidism patients and 15 to 17 patients who later progressed to ophthalmopathy. The 75 to 100 discovery patients were divided at random into training and test sets in a 7:3 ratio. Thyroid tissue and blood T-cell repertoires from about six Graves' hyperthyroidism patients were also compared in the study. After sampling, hyperthyroidism patients received methimazole starting at 30 mg daily, and ophthalmopathy patients received high-dose intravenous methylprednisolone. The paper describes TCR Vbeta CDR3 sequencing of more than 120 peripheral blood samples, made up of roughly 40 ophthalmopathy patients, 70 to 80 hyperthyroidism patients and 17 progressor patients.

Findings and caveats that apply to the study as a whole: Ophthalmopathy was separated from stable hyperthyroidism by a 13 V-J signature model, with about 88% sensitivity and just over 81% specificity obtained in cross-validation and 80%/75% obtained in testing. During validation, the model predicted progression to ophthalmopathy a median of around 7 months ahead of onset, with around 65% sensitivity and 72% to 80% specificity. Most expanded thyroid clonotypes (frequency above 0.001) were also detected in blood, suggesting blood repertoires may reflect thyroid immune responses. No statistical method was used to set the sample size in advance, and investigators knew the group allocation.

V is cut back by 4 bases and J by 5 bases, with 7 bases in the junction unmatched. Via the germline V gene, CDR1 is MDHEN and CDR2 SYDVKM. The CDR3 has 15 amino acids, counting the end cysteine and phenylalanine. Only the CDR3 region is kept as DNA, spanning 45 bases read in frame from base 1. The receptor comes from a man in his fifties with Graves' ophthalmopathy. The specimen sequenced was blood. The sequence joins TRBV28 to TRBJ2-1; 8 bases in between match TRBD1. The sequenced DNA: TGTGCCAGCAGTTCGGACAGGGAACTAAACAATGAGCAGTTCTTC. The translation is CASSSDRELNNEQFF.